Described below is a single TCR beta chain sequence and its context. What it binds is not known. Measured with immunoSEQ multiplex PCR; TCRdb has only the in-frame clones, and not every one. Of about 70,000 clones in the sample, roughly 88% were seen once. Patients were ruled out by autoimmune disease history or systemic immunosuppression. The data were taken from a study of OX40 agonist ivuxolimab in advanced cancers. Overall study results and limits: Normalized T-cell clonal expansion was also low in some nonresponders.

Trimming removed 6 bases at V and 2 bases at J, with 6 bases between. The CDR3 is 12 amino acids. The germline CDR1 and CDR2 sequences are SGHVS and FQNEAQ. This sequence joins TRBV7-8 and TRBJ2-3, with D uncertain. The receptor's source is an adult with an advanced solid tumor such as melanoma, head and neck, liver or kidney cancer. Sequences were derived from CD4+ or CD8+ T cells sorted from blood, sampled in a trial of the OX40 agonist ivuxolimab. As DNA, the CDR3 is TGTGCCAGCAGGTCAGACACAGATACGCAGTATTTT. Its protein is CASRSDTDTQYF. Drawing the rest from reference TRBV7-8 and TRBJ2-3, the complete variable domain is GAGVSQSPRYKVAKRGQDVALRCDPISGHVSLFWYQQALGQGPEFLTYFQNEAQLDKSGLPSDRFFAERPEGSVSTLKIQRTQQEDSAVYLCASRSDTDTQYFGPGTRLTVL.